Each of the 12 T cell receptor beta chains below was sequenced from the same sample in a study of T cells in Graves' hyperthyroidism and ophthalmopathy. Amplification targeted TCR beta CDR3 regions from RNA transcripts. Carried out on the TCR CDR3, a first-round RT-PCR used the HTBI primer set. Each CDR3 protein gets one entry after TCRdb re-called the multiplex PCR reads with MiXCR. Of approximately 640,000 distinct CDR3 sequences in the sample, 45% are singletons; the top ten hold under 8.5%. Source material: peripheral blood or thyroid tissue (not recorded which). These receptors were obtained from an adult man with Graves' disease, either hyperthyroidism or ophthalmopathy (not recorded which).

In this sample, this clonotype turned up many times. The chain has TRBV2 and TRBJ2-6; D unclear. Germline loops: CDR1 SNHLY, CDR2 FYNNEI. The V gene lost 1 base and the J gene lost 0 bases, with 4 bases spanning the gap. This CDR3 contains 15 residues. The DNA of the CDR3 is TGTGCCAGCAGTGAAGACCGCTCTGGGGCCAACGTCCTGACTTTC. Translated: CASSEDRSGANVLTF.

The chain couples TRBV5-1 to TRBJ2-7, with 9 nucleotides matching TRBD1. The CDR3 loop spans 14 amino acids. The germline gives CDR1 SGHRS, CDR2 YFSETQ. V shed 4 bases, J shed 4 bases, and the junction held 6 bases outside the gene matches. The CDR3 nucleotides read TGCGCCAGCAGCCCGGAACAGGGGGCTTACGAGCAGTACTTC. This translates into CASSPEQGAYEQYF.

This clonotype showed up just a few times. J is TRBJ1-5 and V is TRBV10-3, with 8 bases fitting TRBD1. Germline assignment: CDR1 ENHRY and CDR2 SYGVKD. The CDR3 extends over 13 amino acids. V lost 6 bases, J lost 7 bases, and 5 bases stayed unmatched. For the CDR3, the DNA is TGTGCCATCAGACAGGGGGTTGAGCAGCCCCAGCATTTT. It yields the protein CAIRQGVEQPQHF.

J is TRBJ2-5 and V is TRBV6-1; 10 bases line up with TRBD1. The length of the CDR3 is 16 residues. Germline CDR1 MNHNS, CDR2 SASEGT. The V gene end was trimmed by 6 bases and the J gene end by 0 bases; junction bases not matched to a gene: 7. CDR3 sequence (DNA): TGTGCCAGCAGCACGGACAGGGGGAGGGACCAAGAGACCCAGTACTTC. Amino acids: CASSTDRGRDQETQYF.

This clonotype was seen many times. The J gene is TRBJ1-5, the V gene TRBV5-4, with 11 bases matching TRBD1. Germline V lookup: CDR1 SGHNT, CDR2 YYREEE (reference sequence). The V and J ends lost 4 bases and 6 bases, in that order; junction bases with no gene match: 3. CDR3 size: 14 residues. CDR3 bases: TGTGCCAGCAGCGACGGGACAGGGGGTCAGCCCCAGCATTTT. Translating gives CASSDGTGGQPQHF. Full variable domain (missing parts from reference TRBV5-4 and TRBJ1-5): ETGVTQSPTHLIKTRGQQVTLRCSSQSGHNTVSWYQQALGQGPQFIFQYYREEENGRGNFPPRFSGLQFPNYSSELNVNALELDDSALYLCASSDGTGGQPQHFGDGTRLSIL.

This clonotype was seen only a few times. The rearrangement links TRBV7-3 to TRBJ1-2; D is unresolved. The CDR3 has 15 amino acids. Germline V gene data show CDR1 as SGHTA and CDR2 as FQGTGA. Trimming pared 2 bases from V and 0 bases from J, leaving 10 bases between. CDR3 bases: TGTGCCAGCAGCTTATCCGGGAACCCTAACTATGGCTACACCTTC. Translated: CASSLSGNPNYGYTF.

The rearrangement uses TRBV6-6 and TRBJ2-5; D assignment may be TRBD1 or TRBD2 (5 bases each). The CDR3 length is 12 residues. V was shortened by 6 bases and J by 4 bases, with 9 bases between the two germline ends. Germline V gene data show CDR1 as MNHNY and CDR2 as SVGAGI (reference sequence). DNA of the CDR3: TGTGCCAGCAGAGCAGGGAGAGAGACCCAGTACTTC. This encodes CASRAGRETQYF.

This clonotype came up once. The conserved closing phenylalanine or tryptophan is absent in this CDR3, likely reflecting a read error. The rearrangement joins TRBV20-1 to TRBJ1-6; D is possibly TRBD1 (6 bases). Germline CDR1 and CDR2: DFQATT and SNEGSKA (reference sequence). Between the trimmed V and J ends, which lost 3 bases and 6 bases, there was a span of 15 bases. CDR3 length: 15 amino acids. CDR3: CSASFGGAGNSPLHL. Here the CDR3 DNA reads TGCAGTGCTAGTTTCGGGGGGGCGGGTAATTCACCCCTCCACCTT.

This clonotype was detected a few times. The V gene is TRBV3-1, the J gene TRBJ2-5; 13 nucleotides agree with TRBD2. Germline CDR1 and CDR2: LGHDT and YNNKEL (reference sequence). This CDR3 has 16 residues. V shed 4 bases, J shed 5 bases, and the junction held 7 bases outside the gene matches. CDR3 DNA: TGTGCCAGCAGCCTCGGGACTAGCGGGACCGGTGAGACCCAGTACTTC. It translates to CASSLGTSGTGETQYF.

This CDR3 reads CASSFDRGQAYEQYF. CDR3 DNA: TGTGCCAGCAGTTTCGACAGGGGCCAGGCCTACGAGCAGTACTTC. V usage is TRBV12-3 or TRBV12-4 and J usage is TRBJ2-7; 8 bases are shared with TRBD1. The CDR3 covers 15 residues. Trimming at V came to 3 bases and at J to 2 bases, leaving 6 bases not matched to a gene.

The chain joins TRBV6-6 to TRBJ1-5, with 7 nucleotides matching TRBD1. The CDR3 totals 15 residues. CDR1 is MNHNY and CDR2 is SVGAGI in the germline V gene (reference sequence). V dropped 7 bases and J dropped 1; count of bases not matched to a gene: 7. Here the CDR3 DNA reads TGTGCCAGCAAGTTGGGGGACAGAAGCAATCAGCCCCAGCATTTT. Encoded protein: CASKLGDRSNQPQHF.

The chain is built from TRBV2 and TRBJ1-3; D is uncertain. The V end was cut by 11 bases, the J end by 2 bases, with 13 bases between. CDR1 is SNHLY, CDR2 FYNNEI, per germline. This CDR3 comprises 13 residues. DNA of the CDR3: TGTGCCGGTACACCGGACCCTGGAAACACCATATATTTT. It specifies CAGTPDPGNTIYF.